One sample yielded the 17 T cell receptor beta chains listed below, sequenced in a study of identical twins. TCRdb reprocessed the 5' RACE reads with MiXCR, giving one entry per CDR3 protein. The sample yields 650,000 to 750,000 distinct CDR3 sequences, 21% seen once. This same sample was also taken into another study, of T cells expressing NK-cell markers.

Sequencing input: PBMCs. These receptors were obtained from a woman under 30 in good health.

The rearrangement links TRBV11-2 to TRBJ2-1; 7 nucleotides match TRBD2. Germline V lookup: CDR1 SGHAT, CDR2 FQNNGV. The junction had 7 bases not matched to a gene; V was cut back by 4 bases and J by 4 bases. CDR3 size: 15 residues. As DNA, the CDR3 is TGTGCCAGCAGCTCGACGAGCGGGATGTACAATGAGCAGTTCTTC. Its protein is CASSSTSGMYNEQFF.

This clonotype was counted between two and nine times. The CDR3, as DNA: TGTGCCAGCAGTTTAGCGGCGGGAGAGGGGACCCAGTACTTC. As protein: CASSLAAGEGTQYF. The chain has TRBV27 and TRBJ2-5; 7 bases align to TRBD2. CDR3 length equals 14 residues. Germline V gives CDR1 MNHEY, CDR2 SMNVEV (reference sequence). The trim removed 2 bases at V and 7 bases at J, leaving 7 bases unmatched.

This rearrangement joins TRBV12-3 or TRBV12-4 to TRBJ2-1; TRBD2 aligns across 10 bases. This CDR3 spans 15 amino acids. With V trimmed by 5 bases and J by 4 bases, 5 bases remained unmatched. This CDR3 reads CASSIRTSGYNEQFF. The DNA of the CDR3 is TGTGCCAGCAGTATACGGACTAGCGGATACAATGAGCAGTTCTTC.

The gene calls are TRBV4-3 and TRBJ2-7, with 9 bases lining up with TRBD2. V was pared by 5 bases and J by 1 base, with 6 bases of the junction left unmatched. CDR3 length: 15 residues. Looked up from germline, CDR1 is LGHNA and CDR2 is YSLEER. CDR3 loop: CASSFRLAESYEQYF. The CDR3 DNA follows: TGCGCCAGCAGCTTCCGACTAGCGGAGTCCTACGAGCAGTACTTC.

J is TRBJ2-7 and V is TRBV12-3 or TRBV12-4; D might be TRBD2 (5 bases). There are 12 residues in the CDR3. V lost 7 bases to trimming and J lost 5 bases, with 12 bases between them. The chain's CDR3 is CASTHFGNEQYF. Here the CDR3 DNA reads TGTGCCAGCACCCATTTCGGGAACGAGCAGTACTTC.

This clonotype has a handful of counts. The chain has TRBV29-1 and TRBJ1-4; D unclear. CDR1 and CDR2 (germline): SQVTM, ANQGSEA. V lost 5 bases and J 8 bases, leaving 12 bases between the germline ends. This CDR3 has 12 amino acids. CDR3 nucleotides: TGCAGCGTTCTAAGGGCGGACGAAAAACTGTTTTTT. Protein sequence: CSVLRADEKLFF.

This clonotype was recorded many times. CDR3 region: CASSLVPGTDTQYF. Written as DNA, the CDR3 is TGCGCCAGCAGCTTGGTTCCCGGCACAGATACGCAGTATTTT. The V gene is TRBV5-1, the J gene TRBJ2-3; D is unclear. The CDR3 spans 14 residues. In germline, CDR1 is SGHRS, CDR2 YFSETQ. The ends were cut back, 0 bases at V and 1 base at J, with 6 bases in the middle. The full variable domain, completed using reference TRBV5-1 and TRBJ2-3, is KAGVTQTPRYLIKTRGQQVTLSCSPISGHRSVSWYQQTPGQGLQFLFEYFSETQRNKGNFPGRFSGRQFSNSRSEMNVSTLELGDSALYLCASSLVPGTDTQYFGPGTRLTVL.

This clonotype was counted many times. The V gene is TRBV18, the J gene TRBJ2-2; unclear D gene. Germline lookup yields CDR1 KGHSH and CDR2 LQKENI. The CDR3 spans 11 residues. V was cut by 2 bases and J by 8 bases, with 3 bases left in between. CDR3 loop: CASSPSGELFF. The DNA for the CDR3 is TGTGCCAGCTCACCATCAGGGGAGCTGTTTTTT.

This sequence joins TRBV10-3 and TRBJ2-7; the match to TRBD1 covers 9 bases. Losses at the gene ends were 8 bases for V and 5 bases for J; bases not matched to a gene: 4. Per the germline V gene, CDR1 is ENHRY and CDR2 is SYGVKD. The CDR3 is 12 amino acids. The CDR3 is CAIAGQGHEQYF. CDR3 DNA: TGTGCCATCGCGGGACAGGGCCACGAGCAGTACTTC.

This clonotype was found a few times. The chain carries TRBV4-3 and TRBJ2-7, with 9 bases fitting TRBD2. J lost 5 bases, V lost 2 bases, and 4 bases had no gene match. The germline V gene encodes CDR1 LGHNA and CDR2 YSLEER. The CDR3 has 14 residues. The CDR3 protein is CASSQFSGSNEQYF. DNA of the CDR3: TGCGCCAGCAGCCAATTTAGCGGGAGCAACGAGCAGTACTTC.

This clonotype was recorded at least ten times. This chain uses TRBV20-1 with TRBJ2-5; D gene uncertain. CDR3 size: 12 residues. Trimming stripped 6 bases from V and 3 bases from J, with 11 bases between. Germline V gives CDR1 DFQATT, CDR2 SNEGSKA (reference sequence). CDR3 sequence reads: CSAPGRKETQYF. The CDR3 DNA is TGCAGTGCCCCCGGAAGAAAAGAGACCCAGTACTTC.

Many counts were recorded for this clonotype. The rearrangement links TRBV5-1 to TRBJ1-1; D may be TRBD1 (5 bases). The CDR3 length is 14 residues. The germline V gene has CDR1 SGHRS and CDR2 YFSETQ. V lost 3 bases, J lost 6 bases, and 15 bases lay in between. The CDR3, as DNA: TGCGCCAGCAGCTCTCAGGACACCAGATCTGAAGCTTTCTTT. Its protein is CASSSQDTRSEAFF.

This clonotype turned up a few times. The gene calls are TRBV21-1 and TRBJ2-7; TRBD1, the table's D call, was not compared with the DNA. TRBV21-1 is tagged as a pseudogene. The CDR3 consists of 17 residues. CDR3 protein: CASSKGRSRQGAYEQYF. The CDR3 nucleotides are TGTGCCAGCAGCAAAGGAAGAAGTCGGCAGGGGGCATACGAGCAGTACTTC.

This clonotype was detected ten times or more. The V call is TRBV3-1, the J call TRBJ2-7; D is perhaps TRBD2 (5 bases). The CDR3 runs to 14 residues. With 0 bases removed from V and 3 bases from J, the gap between germline ends came to 9 bases. Germline CDR1 reads LGHDT; CDR2 reads YNNKEL (reference sequence). CDR3 sequence reads: CASSQDGGYYEQYF. The CDR3 DNA is TGTGCCAGCAGCCAAGATGGAGGATACTACGAGCAGTACTTC.

This clonotype was seen many times. V gene TRBV12-3 or TRBV12-4 combines with J gene TRBJ1-1; D remains unclear. The CDR3 contains 13 residues. The germline V and J ends were trimmed by 3 bases and 10 bases, with 15 bases remaining between them. CDR3: CASSLSGPVGAFF. The CDR3 region has the DNA TGTGCCAGCAGTTTGAGCGGCCCAGTGGGAGCTTTCTTT.

The chain joins TRBV4-1 to TRBJ2-7; no clear D. CDR3 length: 15 residues. V lost 3 bases to trimming and J lost 2 bases, with 14 bases between them. Germline V gene sequence: CDR1 MGHRA, CDR2 YSYEKL. The CDR3: CASSQAPAAAYEQYF. CDR3 sequence (DNA): TGCGCCAGCAGCCAGGCCCCAGCAGCCGCCTACGAGCAGTACTTC.

This clonotype was counted a few times. This chain connects TRBV12-3 or TRBV12-4 to TRBJ1-6; TRBD1 agrees at 7 bases. The CDR3 loop spans 14 amino acids. Germline trimming cut 6 bases from V and 9 bases from J; bases unmatched to any gene: 8. The CDR3 here is CASRSRDSGSPLHF. CDR3 in DNA: TGTGCCAGCAGATCCCGGGACAGCGGTTCACCCCTCCACTTT.